These 24 T cell receptor beta chains share one sample of origin, sequenced in a study of patients and donors after allogeneic stem cell transplantation. TCRdb processed the RT-PCR reads anew with MiXCR; each CDR3 protein has one entry. The table includes about a million distinct CDR3 sequences, approximately 18% detected once. Sequencing was performed on blood, either unsorted or a sorted T cell fraction (not recorded which). The receptor set was obtained from a human donor who was either an allogeneic HSCT recipient or a stem cell or donor lymphocyte infusion donor (not recorded which). It is not recorded whose cells these are; they may come from a transplant donor.

This clonotype was detected many times. The chain couples TRBV5-1 to TRBJ2-3, with D perhaps TRBD2 (6 bases). The CDR3 runs 13 residues. CDR1 is SGHRS and CDR2 is YFSETQ in the germline V gene. Trimming stripped 4 bases from V and 8 bases from J, with 14 bases between. CDR3 in amino acids: CASSGEVAATQYF. CDR3 in DNA: TGCGCCAGCAGCGGAGAAGTAGCGGCTACGCAGTATTTT.

This clonotype was observed at least ten times. V gene TRBV7-2 combines with J gene TRBJ1-2, with TRBD1 identical over 7 bases. Per germline, CDR1 SGHTA and CDR2 FQGNSA. The junction had 7 bases not matched to a gene; V was cut back by 5 bases and J by 4 bases. This CDR3 has 14 residues. CDR3 nucleotides: TGTGCCAGCAGCCGAGGGGGCGGCATCTATGGCTACACCTTC. Protein: CASSRGGGIYGYTF.

The V call is TRBV7-9, the J call TRBJ2-1; TRBD1 matches at 7 bases. Trimming took 5 bases from V and 7 from J; bases not matched to a gene: 5. The germline V gene has CDR1 SEHNR and CDR2 FQNEAQ (reference sequence). This CDR3 has 13 residues. For the CDR3, the DNA is TGTGCCAGCAGCCCTGCCAGGGGGAATGAGCAGTTCTTC. Protein product: CASSPARGNEQFF.

A few counts support this clonotype. The V and J genes are TRBV20-1 and TRBJ2-5, with a weak D call TRBD1 (5 bases). Germline V gene sequence: CDR1 DFQATT, CDR2 SNEGSKA (reference sequence). This CDR3 comprises 14 residues. V was cut by 3 bases and J by 2 bases, with 13 bases left in between. The CDR3, as DNA: TGCAGTGCTAGGGGGCCTGAGAAACAAGAGACCCAGTACTTC. Amino acid sequence: CSARGPEKQETQYF.

J is TRBJ1-5 and V is TRBV6-5; perhaps TRBD1 as D (5 bases). V was trimmed by 0 bases and J by 6 bases, leaving 15 bases between them. The germline V gene encodes CDR1 MNHEY and CDR2 SVGAGI. CDR3 length equals 16 residues. The CDR3 reads CASSYSPGGEGQPQHF. The CDR3 region has the DNA TGTGCCAGCAGTTACTCGCCCGGGGGAGAAGGTCAGCCCCAGCATTTT.

The rearrangement joins TRBV5-1 to TRBJ2-7; perhaps TRBD2 as D (5 bases). This CDR3 is built from 16 residues. Deletions cut 4 bases from V and 2 bases from J, with 19 bases between. Germline V CDR1 and CDR2: SGHRS, YFSETQ. The CDR3 bases are TGCGCCAGCAGCCGGATCGTTAGCGTCGCGACCTACGAGCAGTACTTC. Translated: CASSRIVSVATYEQYF.

A few counts support this clonotype. This chain joins TRBV2 and TRBJ2-1; TRBD2 matches 7 bases. This CDR3 comprises 12 residues. J gave up 9 bases and V 4 bases, and 3 bases lay outside the gene matches. From germline, CDR1 is SNHLY and CDR2 FYNNEI. The CDR3 DNA reads TGTGCCAGCAGTGGAGTAGCGGGTGAGCAGTTCTTC. It codes for CASSGVAGEQFF.

This clonotype was observed many times. This sequence joins TRBV12-3 or TRBV12-4 and TRBJ2-6; possible D gene TRBD1, 6 bases. V lost 5 bases, J lost 3 bases, and 11 bases lay in between. This CDR3 comprises 15 residues. The CDR3, as DNA: TGTGCCAGCAGTCTCACAGGGCTTGGGGCCAACGTCCTGACTTTC. Protein product: CASSLTGLGANVLTF.

V is TRBV5-1 and J is TRBJ2-7; possible D gene TRBD2, 5 bases. Germline CDR1 reads SGHRS; CDR2 reads YFSETQ. The CDR3 spans 14 residues. Trimming stripped 4 bases from V and 0 bases from J, with 11 bases between. The CDR3 DNA reads as TGCGCCAGCAGCCAGATCGAGGGCTCCTACGAGCAGTACTTC. Its protein is CASSQIEGSYEQYF. Combining the CDR3 with reference TRBV5-1 and TRBJ2-7 gives the whole variable domain KAGVTQTPRYLIKTRGQQVTLSCSPISGHRSVSWYQQTPGQGLQFLFEYFSETQRNKGNFPGRFSGRQFSNSRSEMNVSTLELGDSALYLCASSQIEGSYEQYFGPGTRLTVT.

The sample holds a few counts of this clonotype. The chain couples TRBV15 to TRBJ1-1, with D hard to call. V gave up 4 bases and J gave up 10 bases, with 10 bases separating them. The CDR3 totals 11 residues. The germline gives CDR1 LNHNV, CDR2 YYDKDF (reference sequence). For the CDR3, the DNA is TGTGCCACCAGCAAGTCCGGAGTAGCTTTCTTT. It codes for CATSKSGVAFF.

This clonotype was detected only once. This chain connects TRBV20-1 to TRBJ2-1; D gene unclear. V lost 0 bases and J 4 bases, leaving 7 bases between the germline ends. The CDR3 totals 13 residues. Germline CDR1 and CDR2: DFQATT and SNEGSKA (reference sequence). CDR3 sequence reads: CSARDTLYNEQFF. The CDR3, as DNA: TGCAGTGCTAGAGATACCCTGTACAATGAGCAGTTCTTC.

The CDR3 bases are TGTGCCAGCAGGACCGACAGGGATAATTCACCCCTCCACTTT. Translating it yields CASRTDRDNSPLHF. The J gene is TRBJ1-6, the V gene TRBV27; 7 bases are a match to TRBD1. Germline V gives CDR1 MNHEY, CDR2 SMNVEV (reference sequence). The CDR3 consists of 14 residues. The junction had 4 bases not matched to a gene; V was cut back by 6 bases and J by 5 bases.

This clonotype was detected ten times or more. The chain recombines TRBV7-2 with TRBJ2-1, with 9 bases aligning to TRBD2. Germline V lookup: CDR1 SGHTA, CDR2 FQGNSA. Unmatched junction bases numbered 11, after V lost 4 bases and J lost 7 bases. This CDR3 region has 16 residues. The CDR3 DNA reads as TGTGCCAGCAGCTCCCGATGGGGCGGGGGGGCTAATGAGCAGTTCTTC. It specifies CASSSRWGGGANEQFF.

This sequence joins TRBV9 and TRBJ2-7; TRBD1 agrees at 9 bases. Germline CDR1 is SGDLS and CDR2 is YYNGEE. With 4 bases clipped from V and 3 bases from J, the junction kept 14 bases outside the gene matches. The CDR3 totals 17 residues. CDR3 in amino acids: CASSPPPFDRGDYEQYF. The DNA of the CDR3 is TGTGCCAGCAGCCCACCACCCTTCGACAGGGGGGACTACGAGCAGTACTTC.

The chain recombines TRBV20-1 with TRBJ1-6; 8 bases align to TRBD1. CDR1 is DFQATT and CDR2 is SNEGSKA in the germline V gene (reference sequence). CDR3 length: 14 residues. V shed 3 bases, J shed 10 bases, and the junction held 8 bases outside the gene matches. For the CDR3, the DNA is TGCAGTGCTAGGGAAGACAGGGGAGGGTCACCCCTCCACTTT. Protein sequence: CSAREDRGGSPLHF.

This clonotype was counted only a few times. A read error may explain this, as a much larger clone is one base away. V gene TRBV29-1 combines with J gene TRBJ1-4, with TRBD1 matching over 12 bases. The CDR3 consists of 15 residues. Germline-derived CDR1 and CDR2 are SQVTM and ANQGSEA. The CDR3 here is CSFEGDRGRDEKLFF. The DNA of the CDR3 is TGCAGCTTTGAAGGGGACAGGGGGCGGGATGAAAAACTGTTTTTT.

The rearrangement uses TRBV9 and TRBJ2-3, with 7 bases that match TRBD1. Germline V CDR1 and CDR2: SGDLS, YYNGEE. The V segment lost 0 bases and the J segment 2 bases; nucleotides outside the gene matches: 3. The CDR3 consists of 15 residues. CDR3 DNA sequence: TGTGCCAGCAGCGTAGGGGGACAGACCACAGATACGCAGTATTTT. It is translated as CASSVGGQTTDTQYF.

The rearrangement joins TRBV18 to TRBJ2-3; 7 bases map to TRBD2. CDR3 length: 14 amino acids. The germline CDR1 and CDR2 sequences are KGHSH and LQKENI. J lost 4 bases, V lost 3 bases, and 4 bases had no gene match. CDR3 protein: CASSPREKSDTQYF. Written as DNA, the CDR3 is TGTGCCAGCTCACCGCGGGAGAAGTCAGATACGCAGTATTTT. Looking up the rest from reference TRBV18 and TRBJ2-3 gives the full variable domain: NAGVMQNPRHLVRRRGQEARLRCSPMKGHSHVYWYRQLPEEGLKFMVYLQKENIIDESGMPKERFSAEFPKEGPSILRIQQVVRGDSAAYFCASSPREKSDTQYFGPGTRLTVL.

This clonotype came up a few times. The gene calls are TRBV4-2 and TRBJ2-7; D might be TRBD1 (5 bases). Germline V CDR1 and CDR2: LGHNA, YNFKEQ. The CDR3 runs 14 residues. The ends were cut back, 2 bases at V and 4 bases at J, with 12 bases in the middle. The CDR3 sequence is CASSQQGRWYEQYF. The CDR3 nucleotides read TGTGCCAGCAGCCAACAGGGTCGGTGGTACGAGCAGTACTTC.

The chain has TRBV20-1 and TRBJ2-1, with D possibly TRBD1 on 6 matching bases. The V gene lost 5 bases and the J gene lost 2 bases, with 13 bases spanning the gap. The germline CDR1 and CDR2 sequences are DFQATT and SNEGSKA (reference sequence). This CDR3 comprises 14 residues. CDR3 residues: CSAQGNPPYNEQFF. The CDR3 region has the DNA TGCAGTGCTCAGGGGAACCCCCCCTACAATGAGCAGTTCTTC.

CDR3 DNA: TGTGCCAGCAGCCGACGGACGGCAACTAATGAAAAACTGTTTTTT. Translated, it gives CASSRRTATNEKLFF. This sequence joins TRBV9 and TRBJ1-4, with no clear D. This CDR3 is built from 15 residues. The germline CDR1 and CDR2 sequences are SGDLS and YYNGEE. The germline V and J ends were trimmed by 4 bases and 0 bases, with 10 bases remaining between them.

This clonotype has more than one count but fewer than ten. The chain uses TRBV15 and TRBJ1-3; 7 nucleotides align to TRBD1. V dropped 6 bases and J dropped 0; count of bases not matched to a gene: 5. CDR3 size: 15 residues. Looked up from germline, CDR1 is LNHNV and CDR2 is YYDKDF (reference sequence). The CDR3 sequence is CATRSTGDSGNTIYF. DNA of the CDR3: TGTGCCACCAGGAGCACAGGGGACTCTGGAAACACCATATATTTT.

This clonotype was counted a few times. J is TRBJ2-1 and V is TRBV20-1; a weak D match, TRBD1 (6 bases). Germline lookup yields CDR1 DFQATT and CDR2 SNEGSKA (reference sequence). V lost 1 base and J 1 base, leaving 17 bases between the germline ends. The CDR3 is 17 residues long. The CDR3 spells CSARAVGQWGSYNEQFF. Written as DNA, the CDR3 is TGCAGTGCTAGAGCTGTAGGACAGTGGGGTTCCTACAATGAGCAGTTCTTC.

The chain employs TRBV10-3 and TRBJ2-7, with D possibly being TRBD1 (6 bases). CDR1 and CDR2 (germline): ENHRY, SYGVKD. With 3 bases removed from V and 3 bases from J, the gap between germline ends came to 9 bases. This CDR3 is 13 amino acids long. This CDR3 reads CAISDWDNYEQYF. The CDR3 DNA reads as TGTGCCATCAGTGATTGGGACAACTACGAGCAGTACTTC.